This section outlines one TCR beta chain sequence together with its context. Only in-frame clones appear in the TCRdb table, and some are missing; sequencing was by immunoSEQ multiplex PCR. The sample records more than 70,000 clones, around 92% being singletons. CDR1 and CDR2 (germline): MDHEN, SYDVKM. The CDR3 consists of 14 residues. The V and J ends lost 1 base and 8 bases respectively, with 14 bases between them. These data come from a study of T cell changes during pregnancy in multiple sclerosis. The sample consisted of peripheral blood, taken after pregnancy. This rearrangement joins TRBV28 to TRBJ1-1; D call uncertain. The sequence derives from a female donor in good health, enrolled as a control in a pregnancy study. CDR3 DNA sequence: TGTGCCAGCAGTTTATCGGGTACGGGATTGGAAGCTTTCTTT. Protein: CASSLSGTGLEAFF.